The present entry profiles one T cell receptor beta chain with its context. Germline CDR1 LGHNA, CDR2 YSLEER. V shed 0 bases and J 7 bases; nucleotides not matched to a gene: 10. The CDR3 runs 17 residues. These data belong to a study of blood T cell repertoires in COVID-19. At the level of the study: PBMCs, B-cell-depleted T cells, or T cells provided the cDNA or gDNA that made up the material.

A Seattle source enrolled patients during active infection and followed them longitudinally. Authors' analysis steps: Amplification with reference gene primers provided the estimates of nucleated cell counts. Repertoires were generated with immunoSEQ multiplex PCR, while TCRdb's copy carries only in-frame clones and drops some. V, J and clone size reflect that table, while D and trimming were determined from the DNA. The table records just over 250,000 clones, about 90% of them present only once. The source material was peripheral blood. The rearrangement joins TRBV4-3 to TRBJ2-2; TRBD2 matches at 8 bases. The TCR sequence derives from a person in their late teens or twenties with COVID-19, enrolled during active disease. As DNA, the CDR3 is TGCGCCAGCAGCCAAGACCCAGCGGGAGCCGCGAACGGGGAGCTGTTTTTT. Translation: CASSQDPAGAANGELFF.